This paragraph covers one TCR beta chain sequence. What it binds is not known. Trimming pared 5 bases from V and 5 bases from J, leaving 15 bases between. This CDR3 has 14 amino acids. Germline loops: CDR1 MNHNS, CDR2 SASEGT. The sample is drawn from a study of cytotoxic CD8 clonotypes in ibrutinib-treated CLL. As for the study in general: Among responders, some 25 were partial and 2 complete; after median roughly 72 months, roughly 15 stayed remitted and roughly 12 progressed. Overall study results and limits: Age-matched healthy donor levels were exceeded by baseline clonality, which tracked circulating CD8+ T-cell counts. Clonality went higher at ibrutinib response and then dropped back toward baseline at progression.

The repertoire was sequenced with immunoSEQ multiplex PCR; TCRdb's copy has only in-frame clones and lacks some. The sample consists of approximately 320,000 clones, over 55% of them appearing once. Sequencing used PBMCs, obtained after 36 months of ibrutinib treatment. This receptor was identified in a human donor with chronic lymphocytic leukemia. V and J are TRBV6-1 and TRBJ1-2, with a weak D call TRBD1 (6 bases). The CDR3 region is CASSPPFQGYGYTF. CDR3 coding DNA: TGTGCCAGCAGTCCCCCGTTCCAGGGGTATGGCTACACCTTC.